One TCR beta chain is described in this entry. Its cognate antigen is unknown. This record belongs to a study of cytotoxic CD8 clonotypes in ibrutinib-treated CLL. Study summary: Outcomes included around 25 partial and 2 complete responses; after median roughly 65 months, roughly 14 stayed remitted and roughly 12 progressed. Response samples were taken after a median about twelve months of treatment, range 6 to 36.

Libraries were prepared by immunoSEQ multiplex PCR; TCRdb keeps only in-frame clonotypes and omits some of them. The sample consists of 270,000 or so clones, less than 85% of them appearing once. General observations from the study: Clonality at baseline surpassed age-matched healthy donors and tracked circulating CD8+ T-cell counts. Ibrutinib response saw clonality rise, and progression saw it return toward baseline.

This CDR3 region has 15 residues. The chain recombines TRBV1 with TRBJ1-5. TRBV1 has pseudogene status. This specimen consisted of PBMCs, obtained at disease progression, from a patient treated with ibrutinib. This clonotype originated in a human donor with chronic lymphocytic leukemia. The CDR3 here is CTSSPNEGVPQPQHF. CDR3 in DNA: TGCACCAGCAGCCCCAACGAAGGAGTTCCCCAGCCCCAGCATTTT.